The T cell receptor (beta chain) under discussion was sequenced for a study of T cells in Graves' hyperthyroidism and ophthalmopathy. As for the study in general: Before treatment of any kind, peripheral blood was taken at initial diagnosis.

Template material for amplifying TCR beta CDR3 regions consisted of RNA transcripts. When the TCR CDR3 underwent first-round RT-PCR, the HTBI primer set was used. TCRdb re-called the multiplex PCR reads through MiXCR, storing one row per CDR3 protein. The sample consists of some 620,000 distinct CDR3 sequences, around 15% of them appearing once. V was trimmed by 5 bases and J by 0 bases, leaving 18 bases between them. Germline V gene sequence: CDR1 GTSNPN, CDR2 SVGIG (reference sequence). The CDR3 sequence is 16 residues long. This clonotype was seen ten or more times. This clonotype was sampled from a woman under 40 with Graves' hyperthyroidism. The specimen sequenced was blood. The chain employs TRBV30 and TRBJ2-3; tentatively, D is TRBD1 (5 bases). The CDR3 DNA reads TGTGCCTGGGGGGCGTGGGGCGCGGATAGCACAGATACGCAGTATTTT. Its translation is CAWGAWGADSTDTQYF.